This T cell receptor (beta chain) was retrieved from a study of blood T cell repertoires in COVID-19. For the study at large: Sources were T cells, B-cell-depleted T cells, or PBMCs; the material itself was cDNA or gDNA.

Clones were sequenced by immunoSEQ multiplex PCR, and TCRdb holds only the in-frame ones, with some missing. Of fewer than 15,000 clones listed, 65% to 90% were seen once; the top ten hold roughly 47%. After removal of 2 bases from V and 0 bases from J, the junction contained 14 bases not matched to a gene. The germline gives CDR1 SGHNT, CDR2 YENEEA. The CDR3 contains 20 residues. The sequence was obtained from a man at least 80 years old with acute or convalescent COVID-19. Material for sequencing was peripheral blood. The chain recombines TRBV11-3 with TRBJ2-4, with 9 nucleotides matching TRBD2. CDR3 coding DNA: TGTGCCAGCAGCTTACAGGCTGGGGGTGGTAGCGGGAGAGCCAAAAACATTCAGTACTTC. Its protein is CASSLQAGGGSGRAKNIQYF.